The clone carrying this T cell receptor (beta chain) was found many times. Using its own MiXCR run on the RT-PCR reads, TCRdb lists one record per CDR3 protein. The repertoire holds 550,000 to 750,000 distinct CDR3 sequences, 14% seen once, with about 3.9% in the top ten. This CDR3 contains 18 residues. Germline V lookup: CDR1 SGHRS, CDR2 YFSETQ. Germline trimming cut 1 base from V and 1 base from J; bases unmatched to any gene: 8. This sequence was found in a female donor in good health, serving as a healthy control. The rearrangement uses TRBV5-1 and TRBJ1-2; 12 bases align to TRBD1. Sequencing was performed on memory CD4+ T cells from blood. The CDR3 region is CASSLTGTGGSGNYGYTF. CDR3 in DNA: TGCGCCAGCAGCTTGACCGGGACAGGGGGCAGTGGTAACTATGGCTACACCTTC.